Included here is one T cell receptor beta chain sequence, with context. This study enrolled people aged roughly 18 to 89 from around 26 US geographic areas. Clinical history as reported by participants underpinned cohort assignment. The assay was immunoSEQ multiplex PCR, and TCRdb's table has in-frame clones only and misses some. This table holds about 180,000 clones, roughly 87% found once. Trimming took 6 bases from V and 6 from J, leaving 14 bases between them. Germline-derived CDR1 and CDR2 are SEHNR and FQNEAQ (reference sequence). The CDR3 contains 13 residues. The data were obtained in a study of blood T cell repertoires in COVID-19.

This chain uses TRBV7-9 with TRBJ1-1; D possibly corresponds to TRBD1 (6 bases). This TCR derives from a human donor with acute COVID-19. The donor label of this sample is uncertain. Specimen: PBMCs or T cells enriched from blood (not recorded which). CDR3 in amino acids: CASSPQGNPEAFF. The CDR3 DNA reads as TGTGCCAGCAGTCCACAGGGCAACCCTGAAGCTTTCTTT.